Each of the 19 T cell receptor beta chains below was sequenced from the same sample in a study of T cell responses to AZD1222 COVID-19 vaccine. The protocol was immunoSEQ multiplex PCR, while the TCRdb copy is restricted to in-frame clones and leaves out a portion. This table has approximately 120,000 clones, roughly 93% appearing once. Sequenced here: peripheral blood, sampled on day 0 of AZD1222 vaccination. Receptor source: an adult in good health.

J is TRBJ2-1 and V is TRBV5-5; 8 nucleotides align to TRBD2. The V segment lost 0 bases and the J segment 5 bases; nucleotides outside the gene matches: 4. The CDR3 is made up of 15 amino acids. Germline V CDR1 and CDR2: SGHKS, YYEKEE (reference sequence). CDR3 loop: CASSLGSGSHNEQFF. CDR3 nucleotide sequence: TGTGCCAGCAGCTTGGGAAGCGGGAGCCACAATGAGCAGTTCTTC.

This chain joins TRBV7-2 and TRBJ1-2; TRBD1 matches at 10 bases. The CDR3 length is 17 residues. The V gene's germline CDR1 is SGHTA and CDR2 FQGNSA. V gave up 4 bases and J gave up 10 bases; unmatched junction bases: 18. The DNA of the CDR3 is TGTGCCAGCAGCTCCGGGACAGGGGATAACCTGGGCCTCACCTACACCTTC. As protein: CASSSGTGDNLGLTYTF.

The rearrangement links TRBV10-3 to TRBJ2-1, with TRBD2 matching 10 bases. The CDR3 consists of 14 residues. V lost 11 bases and J lost 1; bases outside the gene matches: 5. The germline gives CDR1 ENHRY, CDR2 SYGVKD. The CDR3 protein is CASNSGRSYNEQFF. CDR3 DNA: TGTGCCTCAAATAGCGGGAGGTCCTACAATGAGCAGTTCTTC.

The rearrangement links TRBV28 to TRBJ2-7, with no clear D. The CDR3 contains 11 residues. V gave up 5 bases and J gave up 1 base, with 3 bases separating them. Looked up from germline, CDR1 is MDHEN and CDR2 is SYDVKM. The CDR3 nucleotides read TGTGCCAGCAGTCGTTCCTACGAGCAGTACTTC. Its protein product is CASSRSYEQYF. The entire variable domain, with the rest obtained from reference TRBV28 and TRBJ2-7, is as follows: DVKVTQSSRYLVKRTGEKVFLECVQDMDHENMFWYRQDPGLGLRLIYFSYDVKMKEKGDIPEGYSVSREKKERFSLILESASTNQTSMYLCASSRSYEQYFGPGTRLTVT.

This chain links TRBV5-1 with TRBJ1-1; TRBD1 matches 8 bases. J lost 8 bases, V lost 2 bases, and 8 bases had no gene match. CDR1 is SGHRS, CDR2 YFSETQ, per germline. The CDR3 runs 14 residues. The DNA for the CDR3 is TGCGCCAGCAGCTTAATCCCAGGGGGCGGGGAAGCTTTCTTT. It codes for CASSLIPGGGEAFF.

This chain connects TRBV9 to TRBJ2-1; TRBD1 aligns across 9 bases. The J segment lost 7 bases and the V segment lost 4 bases, leaving 9 bases of the junction unmatched. The CDR3 contains 15 residues. Germline lookup yields CDR1 SGDLS and CDR2 YYNGEE. CDR3 in amino acids: CASSFSGTGPNEQFF. CDR3 nucleotides: TGTGCCAGCAGCTTTTCCGGGACAGGGCCTAATGAGCAGTTCTTC.

The rearrangement uses TRBV5-1 and TRBJ2-5; 8 bases are shared with TRBD1. CDR3 length: 14 residues. Looked up from germline, CDR1 is SGHRS and CDR2 is YFSETQ. The J segment lost 5 bases and the V segment lost 6 bases, leaving 9 bases of the junction unmatched. Here the CDR3 DNA reads TGCGCCAGCAACAAAGGACAGGGTGGGGAGACCCAGTACTTC. This translates into CASNKGQGGETQYF.

The V and J genes are TRBV15 and TRBJ2-4, with 9 bases identical to TRBD1. The CDR3 has 15 amino acids. The ends lost 0 bases at V and 8 bases at J; junction bases unmatched: 5. Per the germline V gene, CDR1 is LNHNV and CDR2 is YYDKDF (reference sequence). For the CDR3, the DNA is TGTGCCACCAGCAGAGAACAGGGGGCGCCGGACATTCAGTACTTC. Protein product: CATSREQGAPDIQYF.

This chain uses TRBV27 with TRBJ1-6; D may be TRBD1 (5 bases). This CDR3 has 17 residues. The germline V and J ends were trimmed by 1 base and 10 bases, with 20 bases remaining between them. The germline V gene encodes CDR1 MNHEY and CDR2 SMNVEV (reference sequence). In nucleotides, the CDR3 is TGTGCCAGCAGTTTATGGGGCGGAGACGGGTTGGAATCACCCCTCCACTTT. It is translated as CASSLWGGDGLESPLHF.

The rearrangement links TRBV2 to TRBJ1-2, with 7 bases lining up with TRBD1. CDR1 SNHLY and CDR2 FYNNEI come from the germline V gene. The CDR3 loop spans 15 amino acids. Losses at the gene ends were 6 bases for V and 4 bases for J; bases not matched to a gene: 11. The CDR3 DNA follows: TGTGCCAGCAGCGCCGGGAAGGCAGGGGGCTATGGCTACACCTTC. It is translated as CASSAGKAGGYGYTF.

J is TRBJ1-5 and V is TRBV7-9, with 7 bases aligning to TRBD1. The CDR3 is 13 residues long. V dropped 5 bases and J dropped 5; count of bases not matched to a gene: 3. CDR1 SEHNR and CDR2 FQNEAQ come from the germline V gene (reference sequence). The CDR3 DNA reads TGTGCCAGCAGCCGCGGACAGGATCAGCCCCAGCATTTT. Its translation: CASSRGQDQPQHF.

V is TRBV5-4 and J is TRBJ2-7, with 7 bases matching TRBD2. Trimming at V came to 6 bases and at J to 5 bases, leaving 8 bases not matched to a gene. This CDR3 is 13 amino acids long. Germline CDR1 and CDR2: SGHNT and YYREEE (reference sequence). CDR3 nucleotides: TGTGCCAGCACCGTTACGGGGGGAAACGAGCAGTACTTC. Its translation is CASTVTGGNEQYF.

This clone was observed once. The V and J genes are TRBV2 and TRBJ1-5; D uncertain. The ends were cut back, 2 bases at V and 2 bases at J, with 10 bases in the middle. This CDR3 region has 15 residues. Germline CDR1 SNHLY, CDR2 FYNNEI. The CDR3 reads CASSERASGNQPQHF. CDR3 nucleotides: TGTGCCAGCAGTGAAAGGGCCTCGGGCAATCAGCCCCAGCATTTT.

The chain links TRBV5-1 to TRBJ1-1, with D uncertain. CDR3 length equals 14 residues. Germline CDR1 is SGHRS and CDR2 is YFSETQ. Trimming shortened V by 1 base and J by 4 bases, and 11 bases separated the two germline ends. DNA of the CDR3: TGCGCCAGCAGCTTGAAGGCCCTGGCCACTGAAGCTTTCTTT. Translation gives CASSLKALATEAFF.

The CDR3 is CASSLWGTGELFF. CDR3 DNA sequence: TGTGCCAGCAGTTTATGGGGTACCGGGGAGCTGTTTTTT. The chain couples TRBV27 to TRBJ2-2, with no clear D. V lost 1 base to trimming and J lost 5 bases, with 5 bases between them. CDR1 and CDR2 from the germline V gene are MNHEY and SMNVEV (reference sequence). This CDR3 contains 13 residues.

The chain carries TRBV19 and TRBJ2-5; 12 bases align to TRBD2. V lost 5 bases and J lost 2; bases outside the gene matches: 3. The CDR3 extends over 15 amino acids. Germline loops: CDR1 LNHDA, CDR2 SQIVND (reference sequence). In DNA form, the CDR3 reads TGTGCCAGTAGTGGCCTAGCGGGAGGGCAAGAGACCCAGTACTTC. Residues: CASSGLAGGQETQYF.

The gene calls are TRBV24-1 and TRBJ2-1; 8 nucleotides agree with TRBD1. J gave up 4 bases and V 4 bases, and 11 bases lay outside the gene matches. The CDR3 length is 17 residues. Per germline, CDR1 KGHDR and CDR2 SFDVKD. The CDR3 sequence is CATSDSRGTGLYNEQFF. In nucleotides, the CDR3 is TGTGCCACCAGTGACTCGCGTGGGACAGGCCTATACAATGAGCAGTTCTTC.

The V and J genes are TRBV4-2 and TRBJ2-2; 12 bases align to TRBD2. V gave up 0 bases and J gave up 3 bases; unmatched junction bases: 5. Germline lookup yields CDR1 LGHNA and CDR2 YNFKEQ. The CDR3 has 18 residues. The CDR3 protein is CASSQDVLAGGDTGELFF. The CDR3 DNA reads as TGTGCCAGCAGCCAAGATGTACTAGCGGGAGGCGACACCGGGGAGCTGTTTTTT.

The gene calls are TRBV5-1 and TRBJ2-1; 8 nucleotides align to TRBD1. Germline CDR1 is SGHRS and CDR2 is YFSETQ. After removal of 4 bases from V and 5 bases from J, the junction contained 5 bases not matched to a gene. The CDR3 has 14 amino acids. The CDR3 region is CASSVRTGNNEQFF. CDR3 nucleotides: TGCGCCAGCAGCGTGAGGACAGGGAACAATGAGCAGTTCTTC.